The 18 T cell receptor beta chains given below trace back to one sample, sequenced in a study of shared clonotypes between healthy human individuals (dated by TCRdb to between 2020 and 2021). The protocol used for the library was the immunoSEQ multiplex PCR assay. Imported from immuneACCESS, the table was reduced by TCRdb to in-frame sequences with V and J called. These copies leave out some clones; in studies compared against another copy, an unresolved V gene accounts for under half, and the cause of the remainder is not known. This sample gives 650,000 to 750,000 clones in total; about 78% of them show up just once. The ten largest clones take up around 1.8% of the sample. The sample consisted of memory CD4+ T cells sorted from blood. The sample's cell subset or site label is to be understood as: CD45RA-negative fraction. Receptors were obtained from a woman between 25 and 40 years old in good health.

The chain has TRBV15 and TRBJ1-4; the D is unclear. Trimming took off 6 bases at V and 0 bases at J, with 8 bases between the two ends. From germline, CDR1 is LNHNV and CDR2 YYDKDF (reference sequence). The CDR3 extends over 14 amino acids. The CDR3 here is CATRPSSTNEKLFF. CDR3 nucleotides: TGTGCCACCAGACCTTCATCAACTAATGAAAAACTGTTTTTT.

This clone was recorded many times. The rearrangement joins TRBV10-2 to TRBJ2-3; 10 bases align to TRBD2. The CDR3 has 15 residues. Germline V gives CDR1 WSHSY, CDR2 SAAADI. J was trimmed by 6 bases and V by 7 bases; bases with no gene match: 10. CDR3 protein: CASIRSSGRRDTQYF. In nucleotides, the CDR3 is TGCGCCAGCATCCGGAGTAGCGGGAGGCGCGATACGCAGTATTTT.

This clone was detected once. This chain joins TRBV19 and TRBJ2-3; unclear D gene. Germline-derived CDR1 and CDR2 are LNHDA and SQIVND (reference sequence). The V end lost 3 bases, the J end lost 6 bases, and 7 bases lay between the germline ends. The CDR3 is 12 amino acids. This chain's CDR3 is CASSIWQDTQYF. The CDR3, as DNA: TGTGCCAGTAGTATTTGGCAGGATACGCAGTATTTT.

The chain employs TRBV7-2 and TRBJ2-5; D unclear. CDR3 length: 14 amino acids. The V gene's germline CDR1 is SGHTA and CDR2 FQGNSA. The V gene lost 1 base and the J gene lost 1 base, with 7 bases spanning the gap. The CDR3 DNA reads as TGTGCCAGCAGCTTAGGACAATTCCAAGAGACCCAGTACTTC. Protein: CASSLGQFQETQYF. Supplemented by reference TRBV7-2 and TRBJ2-5, the full variable domain reads GAGVSQSPSNKVTEKGKDVELRCDPISGHTALYWYRQSLGQGLEFLIYFQGNSAPDKSGLPSDRFSAERTGGSVSTLTIQRTQQEDSAVYLCASSLGQFQETQYFGPGTRLLVL.

This clone was counted only a few times. V gene TRBV6-5 combines with J gene TRBJ1-1; the D gene is possibly TRBD1 (5 bases). Germline V lookup: CDR1 MNHEY, CDR2 SVGAGI. V dropped 4 bases and J dropped 6 bases, with 12 bases sitting between them. This CDR3 is built from 13 residues. CDR3 DNA: TGTGCCAGCAGTTCCCTGTGGGGCGCTGAAGCTTTCTTT. Protein product: CASSSLWGAEAFF.

The chain couples TRBV28 to TRBJ2-7, with 11 bases fitting TRBD1. This CDR3 spans 14 amino acids. J lost 9 bases, V lost 8 bases, and 12 bases had no gene match. Germline CDR1 and CDR2: MDHEN and SYDVKM. DNA for the CDR3: TGTGCCAGCCACAGTGGACAGGGGGCTTGGGGGCAGTACTTC. It specifies CASHSGQGAWGQYF.

In its sample, this clone was seen a few times. This sequence joins TRBV19 and TRBJ2-7, with a tentative D call TRBD1 (6 bases). From germline, CDR1 is LNHDA and CDR2 SQIVND (reference sequence). The germline V and J ends were trimmed by 10 bases and 5 bases, with 18 bases remaining between them. The CDR3 runs 13 residues. The CDR3 coding sequence is TGTGCCACCTCTCACAGGGTTCGGGACGAGCAGTACTTC. Its protein is CATSHRVRDEQYF.

The chain employs TRBV30 and TRBJ1-3; tentative D call: TRBD1 (5 bases). The CDR3 contains 12 residues. The germline V gene has CDR1 GTSNPN and CDR2 SVGIG (reference sequence). Trimming cost V 4 bases and J 7 bases, with 11 bases left between them. CDR3 protein: CAWMPTENTIYF. The CDR3 nucleotides read TGTGCCTGGATGCCGACAGAGAACACCATATATTTT.

J is TRBJ2-5 and V is TRBV7-9; no clear D gene. V was clipped by 1 base and J by 3 bases, with 6 bases between them. The CDR3 runs 13 residues. The germline CDR1 and CDR2 sequences are SEHNR and FQNEAQ (reference sequence). The CDR3 bases are TGTGCCAGCAGCTTAGACTCCGAAGAGACCCAGTACTTC. Its translation is CASSLDSEETQYF.

The chain has TRBV5-1 and TRBJ2-7; 7 nucleotides agree with TRBD1. The CDR3 length is 15 residues. Trimming cost V 4 bases and J 0 bases; bases outside gene matches: 7. The germline V gene encodes CDR1 SGHRS and CDR2 YFSETQ. CDR3 amino acids: CASSTGTASSYEQYF. The CDR3 region has the DNA TGCGCCAGCAGCACCGGGACAGCAAGCTCCTACGAGCAGTACTTC.

The chain is built from TRBV28 and TRBJ1-5; D unclear. Trimming took 6 bases from V and 4 from J, leaving 22 bases between them. Germline CDR1 reads MDHEN; CDR2 reads SYDVKM. The length of the CDR3 is 17 residues. The CDR3 spells CASRPLGEQAPNQPQHF. The CDR3 nucleotides are TGTGCCAGCAGACCCCTGGGTGAGCAGGCTCCGAATCAGCCCCAGCATTTT.

The chain couples TRBV6-6 to TRBJ2-3, with a weak D call TRBD2 (6 bases). Deletions cut 8 bases from V and 8 bases from J, with 17 bases between. Germline-derived CDR1 and CDR2 are MNHNY and SVGAGI (reference sequence). CDR3 length: 13 amino acids. In DNA form, the CDR3 reads TGTGCCAGCTCCCCGGAGGGGAGGAGTACGCAGTATTTT. Residues: CASSPEGRSTQYF.

The chain uses TRBV7-8 and TRBJ2-7; no firm D call. Trimming shortened V by 0 bases and J by 0 bases, and 12 bases separated the two germline ends. The V gene's germline CDR1 is SGHVS and CDR2 FQNEAQ. The length of the CDR3 is 16 residues. CDR3 in amino acids: CASSLATAMSSYEQYF. The CDR3 DNA is TGTGCCAGCAGCTTAGCCACAGCGATGAGCTCCTACGAGCAGTACTTC. Variable domain in full (rest from reference TRBV7-8 and TRBJ2-7): GAGVSQSPRYKVAKRGQDVALRCDPISGHVSLFWYQQALGQGPEFLTYFQNEAQLDKSGLPSDRFFAERPEGSVSTLKIQRTQQEDSAVYLCASSLATAMSSYEQYFGPGTRLTVT.

V is TRBV19 and J is TRBJ2-1; 8 positions agree with TRBD2. CDR1 LNHDA and CDR2 SQIVND come from the germline V gene (reference sequence). Trimming removed 4 bases from V and 10 bases from J; junction bases left unmatched: 12. The CDR3 has 15 residues. CDR3 sequence: CASSTPGLVGSEQFF. DNA of the CDR3: TGTGCCAGTAGTACACCGGGACTAGTGGGGTCCGAGCAGTTCTTC.

The gene calls are TRBV6-6 and TRBJ2-7, with 7 positions matching TRBD1. Germline V gene sequence: CDR1 MNHNY, CDR2 SVGAGI (reference sequence). The length of the CDR3 is 15 residues. V gave up 6 bases and J gave up 7 bases; unmatched junction bases: 15. The CDR3, as DNA: TGTGCCAGCAGCCTACAGGGGCCCGCCCAAGGTGAGCAGTACTTC. Protein sequence: CASSLQGPAQGEQYF.

This clone was picked up a small number of times. The chain couples TRBV15 to TRBJ2-4, with TRBD2 matching 7 bases. CDR1 and CDR2 (germline): LNHNV, YYDKDF (reference sequence). J was trimmed by 9 bases and V by 0 bases; bases with no gene match: 11. The CDR3 covers 16 residues. CDR3 in amino acids: CATSRDPGGSGGIQYF. The CDR3 bases are TGTGCCACCAGCAGAGATCCGGGCGGGAGCGGAGGCATTCAGTACTTC.

The CDR3 region has the DNA TGCGCCAGCAGTCGCCCGAGGCGGTCAGGGGGCCTCAATCAGCCCCAGCATTTT. It specifies CASSRPRRSGGLNQPQHF. The rearrangement uses TRBV23-1 and TRBJ1-5; 8 bases align to TRBD1. TRBV23-1 has ORF status, its function being uncertain. The CDR3 length is 18 residues. J was trimmed by 3 bases and V by 4 bases; bases with no gene match: 14.

The count of this clone is one. The V and J genes are TRBV5-6 and TRBJ2-7; 10 bases are a match to TRBD2. Germline V gene lookup returns CDR1 SGHDT and CDR2 YYEEEE. V shed 2 bases and J 5 bases; nucleotides not matched to a gene: 10. This CDR3 is built from 16 residues. The CDR3, as DNA: TGTGCCAGCAGCTTAGGGCTAGCGGGAGTTCTCGACGAGCAGTACTTC. Protein product: CASSLGLAGVLDEQYF.